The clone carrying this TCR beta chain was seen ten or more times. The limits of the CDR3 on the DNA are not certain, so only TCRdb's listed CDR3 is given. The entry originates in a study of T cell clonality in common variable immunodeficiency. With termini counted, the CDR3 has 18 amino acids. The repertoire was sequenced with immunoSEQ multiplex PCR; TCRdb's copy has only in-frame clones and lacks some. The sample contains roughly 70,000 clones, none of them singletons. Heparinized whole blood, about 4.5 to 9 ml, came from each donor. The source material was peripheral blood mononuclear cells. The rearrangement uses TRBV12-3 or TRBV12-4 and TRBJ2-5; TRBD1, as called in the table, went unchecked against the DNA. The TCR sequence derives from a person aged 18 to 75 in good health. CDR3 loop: CASSLRQQATILQETQYF.